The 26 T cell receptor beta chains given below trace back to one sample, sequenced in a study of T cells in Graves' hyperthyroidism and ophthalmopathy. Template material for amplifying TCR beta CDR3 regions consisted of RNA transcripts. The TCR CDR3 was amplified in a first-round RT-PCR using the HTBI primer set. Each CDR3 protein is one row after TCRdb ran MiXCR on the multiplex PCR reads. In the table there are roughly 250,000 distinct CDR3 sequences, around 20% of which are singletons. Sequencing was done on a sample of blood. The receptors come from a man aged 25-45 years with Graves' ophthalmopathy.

The CDR3 nucleotides read TGTGCCAGCAGCGCCAAGTTGGGGACAGGGACCTACGAGCAGTACTTC. It yields the protein CASSAKLGTGTYEQYF. The chain combines TRBV14 with TRBJ2-7, with 9 bases that match TRBD1. From germline, CDR1 is SGHDN and CDR2 FVKESK. Unmatched junction bases numbered 10, after V lost 5 bases and J lost 2 bases. The CDR3 is made up of 16 amino acids.

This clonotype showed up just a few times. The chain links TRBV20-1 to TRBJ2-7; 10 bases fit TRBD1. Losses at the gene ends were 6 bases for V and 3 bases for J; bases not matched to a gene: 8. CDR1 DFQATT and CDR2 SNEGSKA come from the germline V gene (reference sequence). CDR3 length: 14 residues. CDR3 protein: CSAYRTGGNYEQYF. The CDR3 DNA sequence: TGCAGTGCGTATAGGACAGGGGGAAACTACGAGCAGTACTTC.

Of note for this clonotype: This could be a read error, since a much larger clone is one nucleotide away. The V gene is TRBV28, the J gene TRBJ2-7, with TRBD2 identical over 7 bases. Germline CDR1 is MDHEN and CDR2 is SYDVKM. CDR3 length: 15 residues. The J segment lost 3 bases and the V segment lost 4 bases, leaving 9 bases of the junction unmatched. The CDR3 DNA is TGTGCCAGCAGTTCGACTGGCGGGAGTTTCTACGAGCAGTACTTC. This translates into CASSSTGGSFYEQYF.

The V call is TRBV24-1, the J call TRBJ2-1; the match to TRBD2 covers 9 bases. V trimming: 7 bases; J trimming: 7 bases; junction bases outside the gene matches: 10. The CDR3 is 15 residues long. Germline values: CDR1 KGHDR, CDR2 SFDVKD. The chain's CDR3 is CATRSAGGPGNEQFF. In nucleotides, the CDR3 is TGTGCCACCAGGAGTGCGGGAGGGCCGGGGAATGAGCAGTTCTTC.

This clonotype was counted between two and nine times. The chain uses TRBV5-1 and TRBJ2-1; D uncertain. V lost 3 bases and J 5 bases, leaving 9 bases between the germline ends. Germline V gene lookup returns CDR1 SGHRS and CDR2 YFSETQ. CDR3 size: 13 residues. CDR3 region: CASSSYKNNEQFF. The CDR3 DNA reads TGCGCCAGCAGCTCGTACAAAAACAATGAGCAGTTCTTC.

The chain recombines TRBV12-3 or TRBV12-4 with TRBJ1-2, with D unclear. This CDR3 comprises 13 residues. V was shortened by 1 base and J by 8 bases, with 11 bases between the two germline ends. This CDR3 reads CASSLDRSRGYTF. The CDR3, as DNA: TGTGCCAGCAGTTTAGATCGGTCTCGGGGCTACACCTTC.

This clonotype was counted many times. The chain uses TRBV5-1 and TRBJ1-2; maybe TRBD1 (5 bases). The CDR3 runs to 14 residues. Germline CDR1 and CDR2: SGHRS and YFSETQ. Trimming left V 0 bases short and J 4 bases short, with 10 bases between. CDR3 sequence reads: CASSLAGPSYGYTF. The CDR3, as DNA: TGCGCCAGCAGCTTGGCGGGACCTTCCTATGGCTACACCTTC.

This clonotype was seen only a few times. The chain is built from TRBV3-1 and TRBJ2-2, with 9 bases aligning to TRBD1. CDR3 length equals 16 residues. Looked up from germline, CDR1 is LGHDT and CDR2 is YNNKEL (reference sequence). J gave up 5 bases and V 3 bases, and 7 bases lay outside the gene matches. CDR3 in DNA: TGTGCCAGCAGCCATCCCGGGACAGGGAAAACCGGGGAGCTGTTTTTT. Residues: CASSHPGTGKTGELFF.

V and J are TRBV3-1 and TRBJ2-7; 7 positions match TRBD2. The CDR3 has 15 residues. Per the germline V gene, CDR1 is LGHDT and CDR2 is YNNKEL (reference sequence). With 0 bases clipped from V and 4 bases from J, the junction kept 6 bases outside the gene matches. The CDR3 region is CASSQDRAGAYEQYF. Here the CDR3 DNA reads TGTGCCAGCAGCCAAGATAGGGCGGGAGCTTACGAGCAGTACTTC.

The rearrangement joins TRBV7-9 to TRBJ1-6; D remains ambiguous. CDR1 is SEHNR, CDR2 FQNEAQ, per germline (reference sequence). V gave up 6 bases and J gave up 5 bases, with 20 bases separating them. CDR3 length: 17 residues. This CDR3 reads CASSHEAWGLDNSPLHF. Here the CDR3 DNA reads TGTGCCAGCAGTCACGAAGCGTGGGGTCTAGATAATTCACCCCTCCACTTT.

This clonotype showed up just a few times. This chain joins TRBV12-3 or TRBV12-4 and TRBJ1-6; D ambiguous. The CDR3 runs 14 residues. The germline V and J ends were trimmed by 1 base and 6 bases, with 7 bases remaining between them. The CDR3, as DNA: TGTGCCAGCAGTTTAGGGCAGTTTAATTCACCCCTCCACTTT. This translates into CASSLGQFNSPLHF.

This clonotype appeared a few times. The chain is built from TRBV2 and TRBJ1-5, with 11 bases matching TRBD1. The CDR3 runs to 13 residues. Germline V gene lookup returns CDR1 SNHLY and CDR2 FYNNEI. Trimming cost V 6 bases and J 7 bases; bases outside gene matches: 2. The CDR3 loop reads CASRGTGGQPQHF. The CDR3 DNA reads TGTGCCAGCAGGGGGACAGGGGGGCAGCCCCAGCATTTT.

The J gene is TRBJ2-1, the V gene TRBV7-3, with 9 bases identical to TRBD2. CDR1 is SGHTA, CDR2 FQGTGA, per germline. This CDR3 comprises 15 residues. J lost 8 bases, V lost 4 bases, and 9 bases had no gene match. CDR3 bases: TGTGCCAGCAGCTCTGGGGCGGGGGGGCCGTATGAGCAGTTCTTC. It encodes CASSSGAGGPYEQFF.

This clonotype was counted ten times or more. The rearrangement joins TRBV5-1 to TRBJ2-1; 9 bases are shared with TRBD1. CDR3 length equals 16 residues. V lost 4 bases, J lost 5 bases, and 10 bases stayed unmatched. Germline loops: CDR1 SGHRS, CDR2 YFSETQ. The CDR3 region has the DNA TGCGCCAGCAGCCATCTCACGGGACAGGGTAACAATGAGCAGTTCTTC. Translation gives CASSHLTGQGNNEQFF.

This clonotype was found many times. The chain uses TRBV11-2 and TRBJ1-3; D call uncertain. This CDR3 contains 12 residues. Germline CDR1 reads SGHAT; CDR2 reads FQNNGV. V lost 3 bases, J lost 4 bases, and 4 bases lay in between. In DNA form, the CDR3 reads TGTGCCAGCAGCTTGCCAGGAAACACCATATATTTT. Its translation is CASSLPGNTIYF.

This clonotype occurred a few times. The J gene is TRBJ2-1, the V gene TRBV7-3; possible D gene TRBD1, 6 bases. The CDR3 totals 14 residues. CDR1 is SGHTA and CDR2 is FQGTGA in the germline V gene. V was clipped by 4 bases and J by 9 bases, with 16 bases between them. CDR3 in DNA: TGTGCCAGCAGCTCCACGACAGGTTTTCGTGAGCAGTTCTTC. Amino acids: CASSSTTGFREQFF.

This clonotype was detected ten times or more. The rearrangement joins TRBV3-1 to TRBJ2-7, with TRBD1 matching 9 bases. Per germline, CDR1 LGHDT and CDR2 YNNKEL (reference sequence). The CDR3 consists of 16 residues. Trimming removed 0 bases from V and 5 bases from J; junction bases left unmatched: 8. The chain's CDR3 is CASSQDPGQGSDEQYF. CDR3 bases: TGTGCCAGCAGCCAAGATCCGGGACAGGGCAGCGACGAGCAGTACTTC.

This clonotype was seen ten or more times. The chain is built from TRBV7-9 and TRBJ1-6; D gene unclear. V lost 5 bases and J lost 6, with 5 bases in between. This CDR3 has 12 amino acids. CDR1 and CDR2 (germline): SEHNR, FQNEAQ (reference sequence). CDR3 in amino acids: CASSPVNSPLHF. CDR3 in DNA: TGTGCCAGCAGCCCCGTTAATTCACCCCTCCACTTT.

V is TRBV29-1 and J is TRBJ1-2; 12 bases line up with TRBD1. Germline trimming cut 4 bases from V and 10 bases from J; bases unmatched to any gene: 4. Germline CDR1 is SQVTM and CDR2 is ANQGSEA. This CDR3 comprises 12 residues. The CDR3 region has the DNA TGCAGCGTTGTAGGGACAGGGGGCTTCTACACCTTC. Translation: CSVVGTGGFYTF.

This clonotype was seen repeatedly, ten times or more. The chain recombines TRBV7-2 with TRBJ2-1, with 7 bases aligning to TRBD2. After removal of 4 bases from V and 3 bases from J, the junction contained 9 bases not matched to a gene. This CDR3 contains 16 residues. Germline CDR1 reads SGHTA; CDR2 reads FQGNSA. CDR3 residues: CASSSQAGVLYNEQFF. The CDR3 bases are TGTGCCAGCAGCTCTCAGGCGGGAGTGCTCTACAATGAGCAGTTCTTC.

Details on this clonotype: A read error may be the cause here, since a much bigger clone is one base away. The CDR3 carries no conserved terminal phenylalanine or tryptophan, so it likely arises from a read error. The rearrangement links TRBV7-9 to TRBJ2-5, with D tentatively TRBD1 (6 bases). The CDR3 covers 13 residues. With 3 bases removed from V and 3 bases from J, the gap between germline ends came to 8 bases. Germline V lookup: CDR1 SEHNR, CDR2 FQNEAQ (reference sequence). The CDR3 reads CASSLGAKETQYL. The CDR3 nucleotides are TGTGCCAGCAGCTTGGGGGCCAAAGAGACCCAGTACCTC.

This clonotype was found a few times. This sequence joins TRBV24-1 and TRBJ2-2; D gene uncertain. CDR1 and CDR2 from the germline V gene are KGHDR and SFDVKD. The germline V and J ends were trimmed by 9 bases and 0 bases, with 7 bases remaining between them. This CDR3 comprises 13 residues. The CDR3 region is CATAATNTGELFF. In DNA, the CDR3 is TGTGCCACCGCGGCCACGAACACCGGGGAGCTGTTTTTT.

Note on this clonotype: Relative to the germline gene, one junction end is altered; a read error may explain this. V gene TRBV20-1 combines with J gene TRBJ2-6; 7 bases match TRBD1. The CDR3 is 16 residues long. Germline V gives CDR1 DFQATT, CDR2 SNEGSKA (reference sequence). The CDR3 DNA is TGCAGTGCTACCGGGACAGACCTCTCTAGGGCCAACGTCCTGACTTTC. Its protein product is CSATGTDLSRANVLTF.

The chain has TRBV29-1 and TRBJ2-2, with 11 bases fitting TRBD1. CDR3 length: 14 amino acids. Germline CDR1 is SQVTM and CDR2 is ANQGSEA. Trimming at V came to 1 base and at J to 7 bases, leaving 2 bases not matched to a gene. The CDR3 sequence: CSVEGDRGDGELFF. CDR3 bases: TGCAGCGTTGAAGGGGACAGGGGGGACGGGGAGCTGTTTTTT.

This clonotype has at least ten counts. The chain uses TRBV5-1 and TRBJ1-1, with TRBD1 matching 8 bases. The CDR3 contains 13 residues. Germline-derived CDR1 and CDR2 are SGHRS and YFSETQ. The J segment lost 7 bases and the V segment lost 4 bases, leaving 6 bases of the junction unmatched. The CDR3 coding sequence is TGCGCCAGCAGCCAGGGACAGGTCTATGAAGCTTTCTTT. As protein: CASSQGQVYEAFF.

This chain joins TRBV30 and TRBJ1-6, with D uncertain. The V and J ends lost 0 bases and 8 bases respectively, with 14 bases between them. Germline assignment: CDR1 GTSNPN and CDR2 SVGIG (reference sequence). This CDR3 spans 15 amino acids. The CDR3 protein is CAWSVLPPFDSPLHF. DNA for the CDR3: TGTGCCTGGAGTGTCCTCCCTCCCTTTGATTCACCCCTCCACTTT. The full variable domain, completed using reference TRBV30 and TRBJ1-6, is SQTIHQWPATLVQPVGSPLSLECTVEGTSNPNLYWYRQAAGRGLQLLFYSVGIGQISSEVPQNLSASRPQDRQFILSSKKLLLSDSGFYLCAWSVLPPFDSPLHFGNGTRLTVT.